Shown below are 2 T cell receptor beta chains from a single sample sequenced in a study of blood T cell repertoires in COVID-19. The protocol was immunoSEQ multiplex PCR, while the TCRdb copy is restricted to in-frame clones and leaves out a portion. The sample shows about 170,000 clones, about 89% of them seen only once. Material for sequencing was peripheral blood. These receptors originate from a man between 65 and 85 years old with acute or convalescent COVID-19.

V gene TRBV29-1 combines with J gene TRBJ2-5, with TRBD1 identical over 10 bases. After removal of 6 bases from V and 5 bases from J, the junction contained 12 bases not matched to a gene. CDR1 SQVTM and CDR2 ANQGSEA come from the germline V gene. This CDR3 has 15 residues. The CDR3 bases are TGCAGCGTACGACAGGGGGCTCTCTGGAAGGAGACCCAGTACTTC. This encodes CSVRQGALWKETQYF. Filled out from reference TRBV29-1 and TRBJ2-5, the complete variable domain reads SAVISQKPSRDICQRGTSLTIQCQVDSQVTMMFWYRQQPGQSLTLIATANQGSEATYESGFVIDKFPISRPNLTFSTLTVSNMSPEDSSIYLCSVRQGALWKETQYFGPGTRLLVL.

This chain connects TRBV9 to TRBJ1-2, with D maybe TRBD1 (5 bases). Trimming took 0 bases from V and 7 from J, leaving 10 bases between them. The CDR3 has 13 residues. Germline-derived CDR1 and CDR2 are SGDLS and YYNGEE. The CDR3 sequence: CASSVGVGVGYTF. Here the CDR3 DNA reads TGTGCCAGCAGCGTAGGGGTAGGGGTTGGCTACACCTTC.